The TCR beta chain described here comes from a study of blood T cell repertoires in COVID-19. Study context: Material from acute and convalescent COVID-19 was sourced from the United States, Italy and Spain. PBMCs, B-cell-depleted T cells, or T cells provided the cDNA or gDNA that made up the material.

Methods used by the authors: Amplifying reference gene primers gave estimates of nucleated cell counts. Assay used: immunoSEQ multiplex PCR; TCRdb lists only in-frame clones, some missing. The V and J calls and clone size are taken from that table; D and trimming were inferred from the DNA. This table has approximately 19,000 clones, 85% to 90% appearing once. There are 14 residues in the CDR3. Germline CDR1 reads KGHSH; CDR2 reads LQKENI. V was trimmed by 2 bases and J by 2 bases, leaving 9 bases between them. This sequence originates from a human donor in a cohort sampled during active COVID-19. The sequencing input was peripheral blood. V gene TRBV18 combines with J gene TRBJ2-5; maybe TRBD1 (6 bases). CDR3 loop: CASSPTDSQETQYF. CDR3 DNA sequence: TGTGCCAGCTCACCAACGGACAGTCAAGAGACCCAGTACTTC.